The text below deals with one T cell receptor (beta chain). This specimen comes from a study of control samples from healthy donors and cancer patients. Profiled with immunoSEQ multiplex PCR; TCRdb holds only in-frame clones, not every one. The table lists under 200,000 clones, roughly 91% of them singletons. CDR3 size: 13 residues. From germline, CDR1 is MRHNA and CDR2 SNTAGT. The V end was cut by 3 bases, the J end by 2 bases, with 6 bases between. The sample was blood. The chain joins TRBV6-4 to TRBJ2-3; no clear D gene. The source of this sequence is a woman in her 30s in good health. The CDR3: CASSDRTTDTQYF. The DNA for the CDR3 is TGTGCCAGCAGTGATAGAACCACAGATACGCAGTATTTT.